Described below is a single T cell receptor (beta chain) sequence and its context. Its antigen is not identified. Both 60 Vbeta primers and 13 Jbeta primers went into the PCR. Measured with immunoSEQ multiplex PCR; TCRdb has only the in-frame clones, and not every one. Here the sample spans 180,000 or so clones, approximately 83% being singletons. Germline CDR1 is SGDLS and CDR2 is YYNGEE. The CDR3 is made up of 17 amino acids. J lost 7 bases, V lost 3 bases, and 13 bases had no gene match. The data are from a study of cytomegalovirus exposure and HLA in healthy donors. General study points: The authors judged a highly shared variant cluster likely a sequencing artifact. The study recorded over 150 TCR beta chains that were cytomegalovirus-associated.

The source of this sequence is a man between 18 and 29 years old in good health and CMV-seropositive. Material: PBMCs. The rearrangement uses TRBV9 and TRBJ2-2; TRBD1 matches 9 bases. CDR3 in amino acids: CASSAPITGQGGGELFF. In DNA, the CDR3 is TGTGCCAGCAGCGCCCCGATCACGGGACAGGGAGGCGGGGAGCTGTTTTTT.